Here is one T cell receptor (beta chain) with its context. Its antigen remains unknown. This record comes from a study of blood T cells in healthy people across ages. About the research overall: Researchers report that template switching captured about one barcoded beta molecule per two T cells.

The CDR3 has 13 residues. V was cut by 5 bases and J by 9 bases, with 14 bases left in between. Individuals who donated were healthy Caucasians from Russia aged roughly 6 to 100. A second PCR, run for roughly 6 to 11 cycles, used a sample-barcoded 5' primer plus a J-beta primer mix. A single record per CDR3 protein comes from TCRdb applying MiXCR to the 5' RACE reads. The sample contains 920,000 or so distinct CDR3 sequences, around 45% of which appear only once. Whole-study results and caveats: Among T cells, TCR beta diversity per million cells dropped roughly linearly as age rose. The authors considered diversity estimates from one million T cells to be underestimates.

The gene calls are TRBV12-3 or TRBV12-4 and TRBJ2-1, with D unclear. The specimen was blood. The TCR sequence derives from a woman in her fifties or sixties in good health. The CDR3 bases are TGTGCCAGCAGTCCCCCCCGGGTGGGTGAGCAGTTCTTC. Encoded protein: CASSPPRVGEQFF.